This record covers a single T cell receptor beta chain. The antigen remains undetermined. Distinct nucleotide sequences in the sample also encode this CDR3. Sequenced by immunoSEQ multiplex PCR; TCRdb stores in-frame clones only, minus some. This table holds roughly 110,000 clones, 90% found once. Pooled in the analysis were second doses at about 4 or about 12 weeks. These data originate in a study of T cell responses to AZD1222 COVID-19 vaccine. Study-wide results and limits: Reportedly, close to half of spike-specific TCRs are directed against unmutated variant regions. Seropositive at baseline were only a handful of AZD1222 recipients. Donors, mostly white British, included more females; clonal diversity was possibly underestimated.

Per the germline V gene, CDR1 is MNHEY and CDR2 is SVGEGT. The V end lost 3 bases, the J end lost 5 bases, and 13 bases lay between the germline ends. The CDR3 length is 14 residues. The rearrangement joins TRBV6-2 or TRBV6-3 to TRBJ1-1; perhaps TRBD1 as D (5 bases). Sequences were derived from peripheral blood, sampled 28 days after the second AZD1222 dose. The receptor comes from an adult who received the AZD1222 COVID-19 vaccine. CDR3 loop: CASSYGGVGTEAFF. The CDR3 nucleotides read TGTGCCAGCAGTTATGGGGGGGTCGGTACTGAAGCTTTCTTT.